The present TCR beta chain was sequenced within a study of shared clonotypes between healthy human individuals. Assay used: immunoSEQ multiplex PCR; TCRdb lists only in-frame clones, some missing. Among roughly 500,000 clones listed, over 60% were seen once. The CDR3 is made up of 12 amino acids. In germline, CDR1 is WNHNN, CDR2 SYGVQD (reference sequence). With V trimmed by 5 bases and J by 10 bases, 8 bases remained unmatched. Those who donated, Caucasian adults without exception, all lived in Nashville, Tennessee. This chain connects TRBV10-1 to TRBJ2-7; TRBD1 matches 7 bases. Sequencing was done on a sample of PBMCs. The TCR was taken from a woman in her 40s in good health. Some clones in this sample may be carry-over from other donors' samples. CDR3 region: CASSYYGTAQYF. CDR3 nucleotides: TGCGCCAGCAGTTACTACGGGACAGCTCAGTACTTC.